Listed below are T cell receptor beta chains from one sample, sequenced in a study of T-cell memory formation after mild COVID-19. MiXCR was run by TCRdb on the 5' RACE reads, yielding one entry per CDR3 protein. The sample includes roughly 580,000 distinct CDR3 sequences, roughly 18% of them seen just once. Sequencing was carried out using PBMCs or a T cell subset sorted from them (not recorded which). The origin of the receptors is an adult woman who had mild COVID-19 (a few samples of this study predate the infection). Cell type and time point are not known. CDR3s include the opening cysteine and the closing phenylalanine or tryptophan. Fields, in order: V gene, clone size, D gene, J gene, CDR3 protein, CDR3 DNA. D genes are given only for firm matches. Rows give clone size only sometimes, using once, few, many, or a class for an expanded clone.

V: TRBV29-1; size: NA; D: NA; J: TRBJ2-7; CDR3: CSVEGTAYEQYF; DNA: TGCAGCGTTGAAGGGACAGCCTACGAGCAGTACTTC
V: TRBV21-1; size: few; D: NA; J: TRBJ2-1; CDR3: CASSNGTSGQHNEQFF; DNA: TGTGCCAGCAGCAACGGTACTAGCGGTCAACATAATGAGCAGTTCTTC
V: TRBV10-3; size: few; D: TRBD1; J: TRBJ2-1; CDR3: CAINGEGASYNEQFF; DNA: TGTGCCATCAACGGCGAGGGGGCCTCCTACAATGAGCAGTTCTTC
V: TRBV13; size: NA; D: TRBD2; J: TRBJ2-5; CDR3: CASSLEDTGGETQYF; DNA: TGTGCCAGCAGCTTAGAGGACACGGGGGGAGAGACCCAGTACTTC
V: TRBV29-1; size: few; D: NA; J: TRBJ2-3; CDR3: CSGSGDTQYF; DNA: TGCAGCGGGTCCGGAGATACGCAGTATTTT
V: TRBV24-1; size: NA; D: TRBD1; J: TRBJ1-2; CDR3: CATSDPWTGDYGYTF; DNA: TGTGCCACCAGTGATCCCTGGACAGGTGACTATGGCTACACCTTC
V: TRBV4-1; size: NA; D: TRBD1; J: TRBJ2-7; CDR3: CASSPSPGQGSVEQYF; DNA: TGCGCCAGCAGCCCTTCCCCGGGACAGGGTTCAGTCGAGCAGTACTTC
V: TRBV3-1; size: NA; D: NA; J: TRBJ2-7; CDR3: CASSLHNEQYF; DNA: TGTGCCAGCAGCCTACATAACGAGCAGTACTTC
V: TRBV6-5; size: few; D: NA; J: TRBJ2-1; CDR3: CASSPRSVEQFF; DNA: TGTGCCAGCAGTCCCCGGTCTGTTGAGCAGTTCTTC
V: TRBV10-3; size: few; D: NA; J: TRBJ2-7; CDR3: CAIGVTGRVYEQYF; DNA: TGTGCCATCGGTGTGACGGGTCGTGTTTACGAGCAGTACTTC
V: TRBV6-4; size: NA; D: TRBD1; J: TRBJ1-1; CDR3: CASRRTGGFNTEAFF; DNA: TGTGCCAGCAGGCGGACAGGGGGCTTTAACACTGAAGCTTTCTTT
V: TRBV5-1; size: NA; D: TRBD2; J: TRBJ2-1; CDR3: CASSLSAGLVYNEQFF; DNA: TGCGCCAGCAGCTTGTCTGCGGGACTAGTATACAATGAGCAGTTCTTC
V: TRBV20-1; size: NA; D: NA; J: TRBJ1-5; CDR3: CSAIPGAASNQPQHF; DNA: TGCAGTGCTATCCCCGGGGCGGCTAGCAATCAGCCCCAGCATTTT
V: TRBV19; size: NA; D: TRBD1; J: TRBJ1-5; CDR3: CASSGTGGRQPQHF; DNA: TGTGCCAGCTCCGGGACAGGGGGCCGTCAGCCCCAGCATTTT
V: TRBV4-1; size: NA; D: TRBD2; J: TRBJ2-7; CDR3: CASSFSGTSPGEQYF; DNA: TGCGCCAGCAGCTTCTCCGGGACTAGCCCAGGTGAGCAGTACTTC
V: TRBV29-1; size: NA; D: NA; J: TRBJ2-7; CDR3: CSVEFSGGYEQYF; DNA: TGCAGCGTTGAGTTTTCCGGGGGTTACGAGCAGTACTTC
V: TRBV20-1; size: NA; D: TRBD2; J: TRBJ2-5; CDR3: CSARTPTAGGETQYF; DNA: TGCAGTGCTAGAACCCCCACAGCGGGGGGAGAGACCCAGTACTTC
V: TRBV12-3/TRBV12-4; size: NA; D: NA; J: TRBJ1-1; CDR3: CASRRAGGGEAFF; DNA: TGTGCCAGCAGGAGAGCGGGTGGAGGTGAAGCTTTCTTT
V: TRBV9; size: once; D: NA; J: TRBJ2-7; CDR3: CASSVGFVWEQYF; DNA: TGTGCCAGCAGCGTAGGATTCGTGTGGGAGCAGTACTTC
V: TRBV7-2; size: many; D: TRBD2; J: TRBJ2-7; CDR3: CASSPLGAGVEQYF; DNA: TGTGCCAGCAGCCCCCTAGGAGCGGGAGTCGAGCAGTACTTC
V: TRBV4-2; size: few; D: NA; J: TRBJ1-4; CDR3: CASEEAGEKLFF; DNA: TGTGCCAGCGAGGAGGCGGGGGAAAAACTGTTTTTT
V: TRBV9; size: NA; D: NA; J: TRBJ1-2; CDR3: CASSAPYGYTF; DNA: TGTGCCAGCAGCGCCCCGTATGGCTACACCTTC
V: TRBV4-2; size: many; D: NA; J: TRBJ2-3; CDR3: CASSQEVGDTSTDTQYF; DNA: TGTGCCAGCAGCCAAGAGGTAGGGGACACATCTACAGATACGCAGTATTTT
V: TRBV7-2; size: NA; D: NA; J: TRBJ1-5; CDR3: CASSLIGYQPQHF; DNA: TGTGCCAGCAGCTTAATTGGATATCAGCCCCAGCATTTT
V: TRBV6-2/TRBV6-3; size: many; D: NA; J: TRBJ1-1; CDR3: CASSYLQNTEAFF; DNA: TGTGCCAGCAGTTACTTGCAGAACACTGAAGCTTTCTTT
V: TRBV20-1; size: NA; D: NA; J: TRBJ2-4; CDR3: CSARGQTIAKNIQYF; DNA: TGCAGTGCCAGGGGACAAACCATAGCCAAAAACATTCAGTACTTC
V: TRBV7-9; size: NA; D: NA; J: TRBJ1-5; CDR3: CASSLATGRSNQPQHF; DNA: TGTGCCAGCAGCTTAGCTACGGGTAGGAGCAATCAGCCCCAGCATTTT
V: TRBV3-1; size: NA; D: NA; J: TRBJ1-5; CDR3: CASSQDQSNQPQHF; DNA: TGTGCCAGCAGCCAAGATCAGAGCAATCAGCCCCAGCATTTT
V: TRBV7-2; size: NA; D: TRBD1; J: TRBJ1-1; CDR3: CASSPRTGAEGLNTEAFF; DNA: TGTGCCAGCAGCCCTCGGACAGGAGCCGAGGGGCTCAACACTGAAGCTTTCTTT